This record covers a single T cell receptor beta chain. Its antigen is unidentified. Other DNA sequences in this sample translate to the same CDR3. This sample is drawn from a study of OX40 agonist ivuxolimab in advanced cancers. Turning to the study itself: Melanoma, hepatocellular carcinoma, head and neck or renal cell cancer occurred in dose-escalation patients. Mean age 60 years, range about 23 to 85; nearly 85% male. Study conclusions and caveats: At 0.1-3.0 mg/kg, partial responders had clonal expansion among the lowest observed.

The CDR3 loop spans 15 amino acids. The V and J ends lost 1 base and 0 bases respectively, with 8 bases between them. Germline lookup yields CDR1 SGHTA and CDR2 FQGNSA. Here immunoSEQ multiplex PCR was the method, and the copy in TCRdb shows in-frame clones only, minus some. The sample shows some 18,000 clones, just over 70% of them seen only once. The source material was CD4+ or CD8+ T cells sorted from blood, sampled in a trial of the OX40 agonist ivuxolimab. V is TRBV7-2 and J is TRBJ2-3, with D unresolved. The TCR sequence derives from an adult with an advanced solid tumor such as melanoma, head and neck, liver or kidney cancer. CDR3 sequence reads: CASSLGGTSTDTQYF. DNA of the CDR3: TGTGCCAGCAGCTTAGGCGGAACAAGCACAGATACGCAGTATTTT.